This T cell receptor beta chain was captured by sequencing in a study of cytomegalovirus exposure and HLA in healthy donors. The PCR ran on 60 Vbeta and 13 Jbeta primers. Clones were read by immunoSEQ multiplex PCR, and TCRdb kept only the in-frame ones, dropping some. This table has some 200,000 clones, around 80% appearing once. Germline V gives CDR1 PRHDT, CDR2 FYEKMQ (reference sequence). This CDR3 comprises 12 residues. Trimming took off 5 bases at V and 7 bases at J, with 9 bases between the two ends. The V gene is TRBV13, the J gene TRBJ2-1, with a tentative D call TRBD1 (6 bases). This clonotype was obtained from a girl aged 2-9 years in good health and CMV-seronegative. The sequenced sample consisted of PBMCs. The CDR3 loop reads CASSQGQNEQFF. The CDR3 DNA is TGTGCCAGCAGCCAAGGACAGAATGAGCAGTTCTTC.